These 29 T cell receptor beta chains were sequenced from one sample in a study of T-cell reconstitution after alpha-beta-depleted transplantation in children. Preparation of the TCRbeta library involved a method that used unique molecular identifiers. TCRdb itself ran the PCR reads through MiXCR, one entry per CDR3 protein. The sample consists of a few hundred thousand distinct CDR3 sequences, around 12% of them appearing once. The material was PBMCs from the stem cell graft donor, obtained from the stem cell graft. The source is a human donor who donated a stem cell graft to a child with combined immunodeficiency.

V usage is TRBV5-4 and J usage is TRBJ2-7, with TRBD1 as a possible D gene (5 bases). Trimming took 5 bases from V and 2 from J, leaving 17 bases between them. CDR3 length equals 15 residues. Germline CDR1 reads SGHNT; CDR2 reads YYREEE (reference sequence). CDR3 region: CASRPDIYSAYEQYF. The CDR3, as DNA: TGTGCCAGCAGACCGGACATTTACTCAGCCTACGAGCAGTACTTC.

This clonotype occurred a few times. V and J are TRBV5-5 and TRBJ2-7; TRBD1 matches 8 bases. The CDR3 has 16 amino acids. Trimming took 6 bases from V and 4 from J; bases not matched to a gene: 15. Germline values: CDR1 SGHKS, CDR2 YYEKEE (reference sequence). For the CDR3, the DNA is TGTGCCAGCACGGGGACCCTCGGACAGGGTTCTTACGAGCAGTACTTC. The encoded protein is CASTGTLGQGSYEQYF.

There are a few counts of this clonotype. The chain links TRBV18 to TRBJ2-7; 14 nucleotides line up with TRBD2. J gave up 3 bases and V 3 bases, and 7 bases lay outside the gene matches. Germline loops: CDR1 KGHSH, CDR2 LQKENI. The CDR3 loop spans 17 amino acids. The DNA for the CDR3 is TGTGCCAGCTCACCGGGACTAGCGGGGGCGGCCCACTACGAGCAGTACTTC. Translated: CASSPGLAGAAHYEQYF.

The V and J genes are TRBV20-1 and TRBJ1-5; no reliable D call. The CDR3 is 13 amino acids. Trimming shortened V by 3 bases and J by 5 bases, and 11 bases separated the two germline ends. Germline V CDR1 and CDR2: DFQATT, SNEGSKA (reference sequence). The CDR3 region is CSARLWADQPQHF. CDR3 coding DNA: TGCAGTGCTAGGCTTTGGGCCGATCAGCCCCAGCATTTT.

The chain combines TRBV7-2 with TRBJ2-2; 7 nucleotides line up with TRBD2. V lost 6 bases and J lost 4; bases outside the gene matches: 5. CDR3 length equals 14 residues. Germline V lookup: CDR1 SGHTA, CDR2 FQGNSA. As DNA, the CDR3 is TGTGCCAGCAGGATTACTAGCGTCACCGGGGAGCTGTTTTTT. This codes for CASRITSVTGELFF.

The table lists this clonotype with a few counts. The gene calls are TRBV12-3 or TRBV12-4 and TRBJ2-3; D gene ambiguous. Trimming removed 3 bases at V and 2 bases at J, with 18 bases between. The CDR3 length is 17 residues. The CDR3 loop is CASSFSIFPGVTDTQYF. For the CDR3, the DNA is TGTGCCAGCAGTTTCTCCATCTTCCCAGGAGTCACAGATACGCAGTATTTT.

This clonotype was detected only a few times. The chain couples TRBV11-1 to TRBJ2-5; no clear D gene. Trimming shortened V by 5 bases and J by 1 base, and 14 bases separated the two germline ends. There are 15 residues in the CDR3. Germline assignment: CDR1 SGHAT and CDR2 FQDESV (reference sequence). CDR3 sequence: CASSQAERTQETQYF. The CDR3 coding sequence is TGTGCCAGCAGCCAGGCCGAGAGGACCCAAGAGACCCAGTACTTC.

In its sample, this clonotype was seen many times. The rearrangement links TRBV30 to TRBJ2-2, with D hard to call. Trimming left V 5 bases short and J 1 base short, with 8 bases between. Germline V lookup: CDR1 GTSNPN, CDR2 SVGIG (reference sequence). The CDR3 length is 13 residues. The CDR3 region is CAWGSENTGELFF. The CDR3 DNA reads TGTGCCTGGGGGTCTGAGAACACCGGGGAGCTGTTTTTT. Supplemented by reference TRBV30 and TRBJ2-2, the full variable domain reads SQTIHQWPATLVQPVGSPLSLECTVEGTSNPNLYWYRQAAGRGLQLLFYSVGIGQISSEVPQNLSASRPQDRQFILSSKKLLLSDSGFYLCAWGSENTGELFFGEGSRLTVL.

The chain recombines TRBV28 with TRBJ1-2, with a possible D match to TRBD1 (6 bases). The CDR3 sequence is 14 residues long. Germline V lookup: CDR1 MDHEN, CDR2 SYDVKM. Trimming cost V 4 bases and J 4 bases, with 13 bases left between them. The CDR3 loop is CASSYGRGGYGYTF. Here the CDR3 DNA reads TGTGCCAGCAGTTATGGCAGGGGAGGCTATGGCTACACCTTC.

This clonotype was observed a handful of times. This sequence joins TRBV29-1 and TRBJ2-3; 8 nucleotides line up with TRBD2. Trimming at V came to 4 bases and at J to 0 bases, leaving 3 bases not matched to a gene. Germline CDR1 is SQVTM and CDR2 is ANQGSEA. This CDR3 has 14 residues. The CDR3 DNA is TGCAGCGTTGCGCGGGGGGCGAGCACAGATACGCAGTATTTT. It yields the protein CSVARGASTDTQYF.

This clonotype came up many times. The chain carries TRBV20-1 and TRBJ2-7; 8 nucleotides agree with TRBD1. CDR3 length equals 16 residues. Germline CDR1 is DFQATT and CDR2 is SNEGSKA (reference sequence). With 0 bases clipped from V and 1 base from J, the junction kept 8 bases outside the gene matches. The CDR3 DNA sequence: TGCAGTGCTAGAGATGGCCCCAGGGGGCTGTCCTACGAGCAGTACTTC. Amino acid sequence: CSARDGPRGLSYEQYF.

This clonotype was seen at least ten times. The chain carries TRBV12-3 or TRBV12-4 and TRBJ1-4; 7 bases map to TRBD1. The CDR3 runs 15 residues. The V segment lost 5 bases and the J segment 2 bases; nucleotides outside the gene matches: 5. CDR3 amino acids: CASSPPGGTNEKLFF. The CDR3 DNA sequence: TGTGCCAGCAGTCCCCCAGGGGGGACTAATGAAAAACTGTTTTTT.

In this sample, this clonotype turned up once. The rearrangement uses TRBV7-9 and TRBJ2-2; D possibly matches TRBD1 or TRBD2 (5 bases each). Germline assignment: CDR1 SEHNR and CDR2 FQNEAQ (reference sequence). This CDR3 region has 14 residues. Trimming removed 6 bases from V and 4 bases from J, with 12 bases in between. The CDR3 DNA is TGTGCCAGCAGGCCCGGGACGGGCACCGGGGAGCTGTTTTTT. Its translation: CASRPGTGTGELFF.

Ten or more counts support this clonotype. This chain connects TRBV12-3 or TRBV12-4 to TRBJ2-4, with D perhaps given as TRBD1 or TRBD2 (5 bases each). The V gene lost 1 base and the J gene lost 6 bases, with 13 bases spanning the gap. This CDR3 comprises 15 residues. CDR3 region: CASSLERGSRNIQYF. CDR3 DNA: TGTGCCAGCAGTTTAGAACGGGGCTCGAGAAACATTCAGTACTTC.

The V and J genes are TRBV11-2 and TRBJ2-7, with D perhaps matching TRBD1 (6 bases). The CDR3 is 15 amino acids. Trimming pared 4 bases from V and 0 bases from J, leaving 13 bases between. CDR1 is SGHAT and CDR2 is FQNNGV in the germline V gene. The CDR3 here is CASSSSDSISYEQYF. DNA for the CDR3: TGTGCCAGCAGCTCCTCGGACAGTATCTCCTACGAGCAGTACTTC.

A few counts support this clonotype. The rearrangement uses TRBV4-3 and TRBJ2-2; D is unresolved. Trimming removed 1 base from V and 7 bases from J, with 7 bases in between. There are 13 residues in the CDR3. Germline CDR1 and CDR2: LGHNA and YSLEER. The CDR3 DNA follows: TGCGCCAGCAGCCAAGTCACCATCGGGGAGCTGTTTTTT. This sequence encodes CASSQVTIGELFF.

This chain uses TRBV7-2 with TRBJ2-7, with D perhaps TRBD1 (6 bases). Germline V gene sequence: CDR1 SGHTA, CDR2 FQGNSA. The CDR3 totals 13 residues. V shed 4 bases and J shed 3 bases, with 10 bases lying between them. CDR3 in amino acids: CASSSNRDYEQYF. The CDR3 bases are TGTGCCAGCAGCTCGAACAGGGACTACGAGCAGTACTTC.

Points on this clonotype: At one end the junction does not follow the germline gene, possibly because of a read error. This chain connects TRBV5-1 to TRBJ2-7; 7 bases map to TRBD1. The CDR3 is 15 amino acids. The V gene's germline CDR1 is SGHRS and CDR2 YFSETQ. The CDR3 DNA sequence: TGCGCCAGCAGCGTCCGACAGGGTCCCACCTACGAGGAGTACTTC. It encodes CASSVRQGPTYEEYF.

This clonotype was seen only once. This rearrangement joins TRBV9 to TRBJ1-1, with D unclear. Looked up from germline, CDR1 is SGDLS and CDR2 is YYNGEE. The CDR3 contains 12 residues. Trimming removed 7 bases from V and 4 bases from J, with 11 bases in between. CDR3 DNA sequence: TGTGCCAGCGAGGGCGCGGGCACTGAAGCTTTCTTT. Protein: CASEGAGTEAFF. The whole variable domain, remainder taken from reference TRBV9 and TRBJ1-1, is DSGVTQTPKHLITATGQRVTLRCSPRSGDLSVYWYQQSLDQGLQFLIQYYNGEERAKGNILERFSAQQFPDLHSELNLSSLELGDSALYFCASEGAGTEAFFGQGTRLTVV.

This sequence joins TRBV2 and TRBJ2-1; tentative D call: TRBD1 (5 bases). V was clipped by 6 bases and J by 7 bases, with 16 bases between them. The CDR3 spans 14 residues. From germline, CDR1 is SNHLY and CDR2 FYNNEI. In nucleotides, the CDR3 is TGTGCCAGCAGCGACGGAACAGGAACAAATGAGCAGTTCTTC. It codes for CASSDGTGTNEQFF.

V usage is TRBV30 and J usage is TRBJ2-3, with D unresolved. In germline, CDR1 is GTSNPN, CDR2 SVGIG (reference sequence). The length of the CDR3 is 13 residues. V dropped 2 bases and J dropped 6 bases, with 12 bases sitting between them. The CDR3 region is CAWSLGLGDTQYF. The CDR3 DNA is TGTGCCTGGAGTTTAGGGTTGGGCGATACGCAGTATTTT.

Remarks on this clonotype: The CDR3 ends on some other residue instead of the conserved phenylalanine or tryptophan, so this is likely a read error. The chain couples TRBV6-2 or TRBV6-3 to TRBJ2-7; 7 bases map to TRBD1. Trimming removed 2 bases from V and 6 bases from J; junction bases left unmatched: 10. The germline gives CDR1 MNHEY, CDR2 SVGEGT. The CDR3 contains 15 residues. The CDR3 region has the DNA TGTGCCAGCAGTTACACCACGCAGGGACAGTTCGAGCAGTACTCC. Translation: CASSYTTQGQFEQYS.

This clonotype showed up just a few times. This sequence joins TRBV11-1 and TRBJ2-7, with D tentatively TRBD2 (5 bases). Germline CDR1 reads SGHAT; CDR2 reads FQDESV (reference sequence). CDR3 length: 14 residues. Deletions cut 3 bases from V and 2 bases from J, with 11 bases between. CDR3 sequence (DNA): TGTGCCAGCAGCTTGCCGGACGGGACCTACGAGCAGTACTTC. Translating it yields CASSLPDGTYEQYF.

This clonotype was counted ten times or more. The DNA of the CDR3 is TGTGCCACCTCCGTGGATACGCAGTATTTT. This gives the protein CATSVDTQYF. This rearrangement joins TRBV7-9 to TRBJ2-3; D is unclear. Trimming took off 10 bases at V and 6 bases at J, with 8 bases between the two ends. CDR3 length equals 10 residues. The germline gives CDR1 SEHNR, CDR2 FQNEAQ (reference sequence).

This clonotype was picked up many times. The chain links TRBV11-2 to TRBJ2-1; 9 bases agree with TRBD2. The CDR3 has 15 residues. CDR1 is SGHAT, CDR2 FQNNGV, per germline. The J segment lost 6 bases and the V segment lost 1 base, leaving 4 bases of the junction unmatched. The CDR3, as DNA: TGTGCCAGCAGCTTAGTGCGGGGGGGTATCAATGAGCAGTTCTTC. Translation: CASSLVRGGINEQFF.

This clonotype turned up a few times. The V and J genes are TRBV7-8 and TRBJ2-7; tentatively, D is TRBD1 (6 bases). V was pared by 4 bases and J by 7 bases, with 17 bases between. The CDR3 covers 14 residues. The V gene's germline CDR1 is SGHVS and CDR2 FQNEAQ. The DNA of the CDR3 is TGTGCCAGCAGCTCCTTTACAGGGCCGGGAGAGCAGTACTTC. It translates to CASSSFTGPGEQYF.

This clonotype was counted ten times or more. The J gene is TRBJ2-1, the V gene TRBV6-5; 8 nucleotides align to TRBD1. Unmatched junction bases numbered 2, after V lost 4 bases and J lost 6 bases. The CDR3 is 13 amino acids. Germline loops: CDR1 MNHEY, CDR2 SVGAGI. The CDR3 DNA sequence: TGTGCCAGCAGTTCTACAGGGGGCAATGAGCAGTTCTTC. Its translation is CASSSTGGNEQFF.

The table lists this clonotype with many counts. The chain couples TRBV4-3 to TRBJ2-1; no clear D. Germline CDR1 LGHNA, CDR2 YSLEER. V was clipped by 6 bases and J by 9 bases, with 18 bases between them. This CDR3 has 14 residues. In DNA, the CDR3 is TGCGCCAGCAGAGATTCCGGACCCACCGGTGAGCAGTTCTTC. Its translation is CASRDSGPTGEQFF.

This clonotype was seen at least ten times. The V gene is TRBV29-1, the J gene TRBJ2-1, with TRBD2 matching over 7 bases. The CDR3 runs to 18 residues. Germline loops: CDR1 SQVTM, CDR2 ANQGSEA. The junction had 15 bases not matched to a gene; V was cut back by 1 base and J by 3 bases. The chain's CDR3 is CSVEALLSGLADYNEQFF. In DNA, the CDR3 is TGCAGCGTTGAAGCCCTACTTTCCGGGCTAGCGGACTACAATGAGCAGTTCTTC.